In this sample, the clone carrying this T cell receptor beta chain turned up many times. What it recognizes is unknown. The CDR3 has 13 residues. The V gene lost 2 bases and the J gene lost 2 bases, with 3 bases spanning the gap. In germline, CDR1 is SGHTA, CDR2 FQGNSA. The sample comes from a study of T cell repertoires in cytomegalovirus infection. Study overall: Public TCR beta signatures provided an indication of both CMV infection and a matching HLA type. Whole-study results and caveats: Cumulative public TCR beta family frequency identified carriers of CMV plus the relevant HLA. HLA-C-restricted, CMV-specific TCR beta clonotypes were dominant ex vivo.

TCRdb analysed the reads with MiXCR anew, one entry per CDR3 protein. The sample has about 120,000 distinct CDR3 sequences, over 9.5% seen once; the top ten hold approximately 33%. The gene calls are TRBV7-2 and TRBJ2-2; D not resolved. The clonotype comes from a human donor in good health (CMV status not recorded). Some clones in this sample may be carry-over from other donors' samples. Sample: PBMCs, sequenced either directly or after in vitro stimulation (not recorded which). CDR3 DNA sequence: TGTGCCAGCAGCTTATCTAACACCGGGGAGCTGTTTTTT. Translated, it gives CASSLSNTGELFF.